These 23 T cell receptor beta chains share one sample of origin, sequenced in a study of CD8 T cells in ankylosing spondylitis. Study results and caveats: About 8 highly homologous variants made up a TCR beta motif, and this motif appeared characteristic of ankylosing spondylitis blood.

For these receptors, no antigen is known. TCRdb itself ran the 5' RACE reads through MiXCR, one entry per CDR3 protein. Of approximately 150,000 distinct CDR3 sequences detected, 15% to 20% appear once; the ten largest clones hold 30% to 35%. The sequenced sample consisted of blood, either unsorted or a sorted T cell fraction (not recorded which). The receptors were sampled from a male donor with ankylosing spondylitis.

This clonotype was observed a handful of times. The V call is TRBV3-1, the J call TRBJ2-3, with D tentatively TRBD1 or TRBD2 (5 bases each). CDR3 length: 15 amino acids. Germline V gives CDR1 LGHDT, CDR2 YNNKEL (reference sequence). The V and J ends lost 2 bases and 5 bases respectively, with 14 bases between them. The DNA for the CDR3 is TGTGCCAGCAGCCAAATGGGGGTCACTGGAGATACGCAGTATTTT. Translating it yields CASSQMGVTGDTQYF.

V and J are TRBV7-2 and TRBJ2-7; no clear D. V was cut by 1 base and J by 4 bases, with 8 bases left in between. The CDR3 spans 13 residues. Germline V lookup: CDR1 SGHTA, CDR2 FQGNSA. CDR3: CASSLGPVYEQYF. The CDR3 DNA follows: TGTGCCAGCAGCTTAGGTCCGGTTTACGAGCAGTACTTC. The complete variable domain, with remaining parts taken from reference TRBV7-2 and TRBJ2-7, reads GAGVSQSPSNKVTEKGKDVELRCDPISGHTALYWYRQSLGQGLEFLIYFQGNSAPDKSGLPSDRFSAERTGGSVSTLTIQRTQQEDSAVYLCASSLGPVYEQYFGPGTRLTVT.

The V and J genes are TRBV4-3 and TRBJ1-1; D not resolved. This CDR3 is built from 16 residues. The V gene's germline CDR1 is LGHNA and CDR2 YSLEER. V lost 3 bases, J lost 0 bases, and 14 bases lay in between. The CDR3 sequence is CASSHVRSALNTEAFF. The CDR3 coding sequence is TGCGCCAGCAGCCATGTTCGGTCGGCTTTGAACACTGAAGCTTTCTTT.

This clonotype has just a few counts. The V gene is TRBV2, the J gene TRBJ1-5; D may be TRBD1 (5 bases). V was pared by 1 base and J by 4 bases, with 14 bases between. This CDR3 region has 16 residues. Germline CDR1 SNHLY, CDR2 FYNNEI. The CDR3 sequence: CASSEVRDGGNQPQHF. The CDR3 coding sequence is TGTGCCAGCAGTGAAGTCCGGGACGGGGGAAATCAGCCCCAGCATTTT. Full variable domain (rest looked up from reference TRBV2 and TRBJ1-5): EPEVTQTPSHQVTQMGQEVILRCVPISNHLYFYWYRQILGQKVEFLVSFYNNEISEKSEIFDDQFSVERPDGSNFTLKIRSTKLEDSAMYFCASSEVRDGGNQPQHFGDGTRLSIL.

This clonotype was picked up a small number of times. The rearrangement joins TRBV5-8 to TRBJ1-6; D is unresolved. CDR1 SGHTS and CDR2 YDEGEE come from the germline V gene. V shed 4 bases and J shed 8 bases, with 13 bases lying between them. The CDR3 contains 14 residues. The CDR3 sequence is CASSLDTTYSPLHF. The CDR3 coding sequence is TGTGCCAGCAGCCTCGACACCACGTATTCACCCCTCCACTTT.

This clonotype has only a few counts. The gene calls are TRBV19 and TRBJ1-2, with 7 nucleotides matching TRBD1. Trimming removed 3 bases from V and 8 bases from J; junction bases left unmatched: 9. The CDR3 runs to 14 residues. Germline CDR1 LNHDA, CDR2 SQIVND (reference sequence). CDR3 region: CASSMWQGDGGYTF. The CDR3 DNA reads TGTGCCAGTAGTATGTGGCAGGGGGACGGAGGCTACACCTTC.

This chain connects TRBV29-1 to TRBJ1-2; a possible D gene is TRBD1 (5 bases). The germline gives CDR1 SQVTM, CDR2 ANQGSEA. The CDR3 totals 13 residues. The V end was cut by 6 bases, the J end by 1 base, with 12 bases between. As DNA, the CDR3 is TGCAGCGTGACAGAGACGGATAACTATGGCTACACCTTC. Residues: CSVTETDNYGYTF.

The chain's CDR3 is CASSRTGTGGYNEQFF. The CDR3 DNA reads as TGTGCCAGCAGCCGAACCGGGACAGGAGGCTACAATGAGCAGTTCTTC. The chain employs TRBV14 and TRBJ2-1, with 8 bases identical to TRBD1. The V gene's germline CDR1 is SGHDN and CDR2 FVKESK. The CDR3 consists of 16 residues. With V trimmed by 4 bases and J by 3 bases, 8 bases remained unmatched.

The CDR3 region has the DNA TGTGCCAGCAGAGACTTTCCGAACACTGAAGCTTTCTTT. Protein sequence: CASRDFPNTEAFF. The chain uses TRBV2 and TRBJ1-1; D gene ambiguous. The germline CDR1 and CDR2 sequences are SNHLY and FYNNEI. V lost 6 bases, J lost 1 base, and 9 bases lay in between. The CDR3 covers 13 residues.

V gene TRBV19 combines with J gene TRBJ2-3, with 7 bases matching TRBD1. V lost 7 bases and J lost 2; bases outside the gene matches: 9. This CDR3 has 15 residues. Germline V gives CDR1 LNHDA, CDR2 SQIVND (reference sequence). The CDR3 is CASTEDRSYTDTQYF. DNA for the CDR3: TGTGCCAGTACCGAGGACAGGAGTTACACAGATACGCAGTATTTT.

This clonotype was counted between two and nine times. J is TRBJ2-7 and V is TRBV27; possibly TRBD2 for D (6 bases). V was clipped by 6 bases and J by 5 bases, with 14 bases between them. The V gene's germline CDR1 is MNHEY and CDR2 SMNVEV (reference sequence). The CDR3 spans 13 residues. CDR3 bases: TGTGCCAGCAGCCCCGGAGGGGCGAACGAGCAGTACTTC. Translated, it gives CASSPGGANEQYF.

This clonotype was observed a handful of times. The CDR3 here is CASSTPPERELFF. The CDR3 DNA follows: TGTGCCAGCAGCACTCCTCCCGAAAGAGAGCTGTTTTTT. This chain connects TRBV9 to TRBJ1-4; D is unclear. V dropped 4 bases and J dropped 14 bases, with 18 bases sitting between them. The germline V gene has CDR1 SGDLS and CDR2 YYNGEE. This CDR3 has 13 amino acids. Combining the CDR3 with reference TRBV9 and TRBJ1-4 gives the whole variable domain DSGVTQTPKHLITATGQRVTLRCSPRSGDLSVYWYQQSLDQGLQFLIQYYNGEERAKGNILERFSAQQFPDLHSELNLSSLELGDSALYFCASSTPPERELFFGSGTQLSVL.

This clonotype was seen more than once but under ten times. The final CDR3 position lacks the conserved phenylalanine or tryptophan, pointing to a likely read error. The chain joins TRBV7-9 to TRBJ2-5; D is possibly TRBD2 (5 bases). V was pared by 6 bases and J by 5 bases, with 19 bases between. From germline, CDR1 is SEHNR and CDR2 FQNEAQ (reference sequence). The CDR3 length is 15 residues. The CDR3 nucleotides read TGTGCCAGCAGGGATGCATCTAGCAGCTGGGAGACCCAGTACTTA. It specifies CASRDASSSWETQYL.

This clonotype was found a few times. This chain connects TRBV7-2 to TRBJ1-2, with unresolved D. This CDR3 contains 13 residues. V was cut by 6 bases and J by 3 bases, with 11 bases left in between. Germline V gene data show CDR1 as SGHTA and CDR2 as FQGNSA. CDR3 protein: CASRGRPDYGYTF. DNA for the CDR3: TGTGCCAGCAGAGGGAGGCCGGACTATGGCTACACCTTC.

This clonotype was seen a few times. The V and J genes are TRBV2 and TRBJ2-1, with 10 bases that match TRBD2. This CDR3 is 17 amino acids long. Trimming removed 3 bases from V and 6 bases from J; junction bases left unmatched: 11. Germline lookup yields CDR1 SNHLY and CDR2 FYNNEI. As DNA, the CDR3 is TGTGCCAGCAGTGAGAACCTCAGACTAGCGGGTGGCAATGAGCAGTTCTTC. It translates to CASSENLRLAGGNEQFF.

The genes are TRBV4-1 and TRBJ2-5, with TRBD1 matching 12 bases. Germline V gives CDR1 MGHRA, CDR2 YSYEKL. With V trimmed by 0 bases and J by 2 bases, 16 bases remained unmatched. The CDR3 consists of 21 residues. The CDR3 reads CASSQEGIGTGGEKRQETQYF. DNA of the CDR3: TGCGCCAGCAGCCAAGAGGGTATCGGGACAGGGGGCGAAAAACGTCAAGAGACCCAGTACTTC.

The chain links TRBV29-1 to TRBJ2-7; D may be TRBD2 (5 bases). Trimming shortened V by 6 bases and J by 4 bases, and 22 bases separated the two germline ends. From germline, CDR1 is SQVTM and CDR2 ANQGSEA. The CDR3 totals 15 residues. Here the CDR3 DNA reads TGCAGCGTGGAGGCGGGTCAGACAACTCCTTACGAGCAGTACTTC. Translation gives CSVEAGQTTPYEQYF.

The chain joins TRBV7-9 to TRBJ2-7; 7 bases fit TRBD2. The V segment lost 7 bases and the J segment 0 bases; nucleotides outside the gene matches: 3. The CDR3 has 13 amino acids. CDR1 and CDR2 from the germline V gene are SEHNR and FQNEAQ (reference sequence). This chain's CDR3 is CASMGGISYEQYF. The CDR3 bases are TGTGCCAGCATGGGAGGGATCTCCTACGAGCAGTACTTC.

This clonotype was observed many times. V gene TRBV7-9 combines with J gene TRBJ2-2; D might be TRBD2 (5 bases). Trimming took 6 bases from V and 2 from J, leaving 7 bases between them. The CDR3 covers 13 residues. Germline-derived CDR1 and CDR2 are SEHNR and FQNEAQ (reference sequence). The CDR3 protein is CASRGVNTGELFF. The CDR3, as DNA: TGTGCCAGCAGGGGAGTAAACACCGGGGAGCTGTTTTTT.

This clonotype showed up just a few times. In nucleotides, the CDR3 is TGCGCCAGCAGCCCCGGACAGCCCTACGAGCAGTACTTC. Protein sequence: CASSPGQPYEQYF. V gene TRBV5-1 combines with J gene TRBJ2-7, with D perhaps matching TRBD1 (6 bases). The CDR3 runs to 13 residues. The V gene lost 4 bases and the J gene lost 2 bases, with 10 bases spanning the gap. The germline gives CDR1 SGHRS, CDR2 YFSETQ.

This clonotype was seen many times. Here the CDR3 DNA reads TGTGCCAGCAGTTTATCCGGACAGTTCAATCAGCCCCAGCATTTT. Protein sequence: CASSLSGQFNQPQHF. The rearrangement links TRBV27 to TRBJ1-5; D may be TRBD1 (6 bases). This CDR3 comprises 15 residues. V dropped 0 bases and J dropped 3 bases, with 9 bases sitting between them. Looked up from germline, CDR1 is MNHEY and CDR2 is SMNVEV (reference sequence).

The rearrangement joins TRBV19 to TRBJ1-5; D unresolved. The CDR3 loop spans 15 amino acids. Germline CDR1 is LNHDA and CDR2 is SQIVND (reference sequence). The V end lost 3 bases, the J end lost 1 base, and 10 bases lay between the germline ends. The chain's CDR3 is CASSIGYLSNQPQHF. CDR3 sequence (DNA): TGTGCCAGTAGTATCGGATACTTGAGCAATCAGCCCCAGCATTTT.

The chain has TRBV3-1 and TRBJ2-7, with D uncertain. Per germline, CDR1 LGHDT and CDR2 YNNKEL (reference sequence). V lost 0 bases and J lost 2, with 5 bases in between. The CDR3 runs 13 residues. This CDR3 is CASSQDDAYEQYF. The CDR3 DNA sequence: TGTGCCAGCAGCCAAGATGACGCCTACGAGCAGTACTTC.